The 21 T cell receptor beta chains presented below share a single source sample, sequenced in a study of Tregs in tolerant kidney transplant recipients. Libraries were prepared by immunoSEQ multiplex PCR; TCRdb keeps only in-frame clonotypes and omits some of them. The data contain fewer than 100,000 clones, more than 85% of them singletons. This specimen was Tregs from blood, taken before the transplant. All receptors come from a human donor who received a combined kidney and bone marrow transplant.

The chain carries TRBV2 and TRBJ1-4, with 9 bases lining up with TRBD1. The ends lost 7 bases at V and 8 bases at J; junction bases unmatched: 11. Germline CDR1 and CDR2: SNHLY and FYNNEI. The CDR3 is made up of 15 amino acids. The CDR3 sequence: CASMAGQGLGEKLFF. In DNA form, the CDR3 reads TGTGCCAGCATGGCGGGACAGGGACTCGGCGAAAAACTGTTTTTT.

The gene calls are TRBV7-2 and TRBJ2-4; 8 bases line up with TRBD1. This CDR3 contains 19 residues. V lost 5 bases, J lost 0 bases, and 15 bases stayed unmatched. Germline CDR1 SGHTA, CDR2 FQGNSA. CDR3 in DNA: TGTGCCAGCAGCCCTACGACAGGGGCAATCCTACCAGCCAAAAACATTCAGTACTTC. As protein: CASSPTTGAILPAKNIQYF. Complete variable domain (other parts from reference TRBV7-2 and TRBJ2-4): GAGVSQSPSNKVTEKGKDVELRCDPISGHTALYWYRQSLGQGLEFLIYFQGNSAPDKSGLPSDRFSAERTGGSVSTLTIQRTQQEDSAVYLCASSPTTGAILPAKNIQYFGAGTRLSVL.

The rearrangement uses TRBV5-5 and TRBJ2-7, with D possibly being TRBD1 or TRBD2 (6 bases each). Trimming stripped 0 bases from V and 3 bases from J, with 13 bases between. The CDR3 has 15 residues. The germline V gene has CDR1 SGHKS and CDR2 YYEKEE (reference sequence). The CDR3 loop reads CASSLVKGGVYEQYF. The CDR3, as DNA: TGTGCCAGCAGCTTGGTGAAGGGGGGTGTCTACGAGCAGTACTTC.

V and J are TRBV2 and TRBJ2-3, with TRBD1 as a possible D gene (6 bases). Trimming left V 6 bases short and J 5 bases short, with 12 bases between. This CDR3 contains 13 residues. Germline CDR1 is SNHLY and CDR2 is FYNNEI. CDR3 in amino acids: CASRRTALDTQYF. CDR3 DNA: TGTGCCAGCAGGCGGACAGCCCTAGATACGCAGTATTTT.

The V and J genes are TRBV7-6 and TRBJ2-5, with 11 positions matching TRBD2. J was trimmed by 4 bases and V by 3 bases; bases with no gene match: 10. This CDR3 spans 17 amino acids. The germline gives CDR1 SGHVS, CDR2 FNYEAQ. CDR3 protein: CASSLRSRLAGTETQYF. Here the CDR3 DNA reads TGTGCCAGCAGCTTGAGGTCCCGACTAGCGGGAACAGAGACCCAGTACTTC.

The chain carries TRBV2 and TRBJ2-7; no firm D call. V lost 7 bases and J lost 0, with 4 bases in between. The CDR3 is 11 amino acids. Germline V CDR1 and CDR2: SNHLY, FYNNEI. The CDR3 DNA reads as TGTGCCAGCACCACCTCCTACGAGCAGTACTTC. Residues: CASTTSYEQYF.

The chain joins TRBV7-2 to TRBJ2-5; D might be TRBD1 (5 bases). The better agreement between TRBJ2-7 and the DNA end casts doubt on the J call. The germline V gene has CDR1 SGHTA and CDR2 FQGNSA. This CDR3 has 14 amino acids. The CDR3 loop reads CASSLKAGSYEQYF. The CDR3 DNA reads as TGTGCCAGCAGCTTAAAAGCAGGGTCCTACGAGCAGTACTTC.

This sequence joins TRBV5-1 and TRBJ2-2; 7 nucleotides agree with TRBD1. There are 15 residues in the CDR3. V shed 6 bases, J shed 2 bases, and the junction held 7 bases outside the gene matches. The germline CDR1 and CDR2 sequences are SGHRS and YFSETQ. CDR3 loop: CASTGDSPNTGELFF. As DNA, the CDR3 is TGCGCCAGCACCGGGGACAGCCCAAACACCGGGGAGCTGTTTTTT.

The CDR3 DNA reads TGTGCCAGCAGTTACGGTTCGGGACAACTTCAAGAGACCCAGTACTTC. It yields the protein CASSYGSGQLQETQYF. V usage is TRBV6-6 and J usage is TRBJ2-5; D is possibly TRBD1 (6 bases). CDR1 and CDR2 (germline): MNHNY, SVGAGI (reference sequence). This CDR3 contains 16 residues. Trimming removed 2 bases at V and 2 bases at J, with 15 bases between.

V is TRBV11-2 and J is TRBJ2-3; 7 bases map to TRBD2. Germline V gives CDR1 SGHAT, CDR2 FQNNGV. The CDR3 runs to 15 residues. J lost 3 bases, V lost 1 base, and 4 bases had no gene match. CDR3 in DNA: TGTGCCAGCAGCTTAGCGGGAGCGGGGACAGATACGCAGTATTTT. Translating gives CASSLAGAGTDTQYF. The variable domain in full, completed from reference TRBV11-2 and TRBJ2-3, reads EAGVAQSPRYKIIEKRQSVAFWCNPISGHATLYWYQQILGQGPKLLIQFQNNGVVDDSQLPKDRFSAERLKGVDSTLKIQPAKLEDSAVYLCASSLAGAGTDTQYFGPGTRLTVL.

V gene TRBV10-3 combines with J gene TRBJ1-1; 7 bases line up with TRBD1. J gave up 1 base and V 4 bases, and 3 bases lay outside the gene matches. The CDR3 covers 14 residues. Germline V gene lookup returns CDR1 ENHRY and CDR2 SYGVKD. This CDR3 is CAISGDSSNTEAFF. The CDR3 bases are TGTGCCATCAGTGGGGACAGCTCGAACACTGAAGCTTTCTTT.

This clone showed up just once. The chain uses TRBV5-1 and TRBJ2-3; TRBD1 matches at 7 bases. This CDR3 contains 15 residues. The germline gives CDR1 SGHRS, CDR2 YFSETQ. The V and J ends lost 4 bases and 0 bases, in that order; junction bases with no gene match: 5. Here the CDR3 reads CASSPPGQSTDTQYF. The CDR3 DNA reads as TGCGCCAGCAGCCCTCCGGGACAGAGCACAGATACGCAGTATTTT.

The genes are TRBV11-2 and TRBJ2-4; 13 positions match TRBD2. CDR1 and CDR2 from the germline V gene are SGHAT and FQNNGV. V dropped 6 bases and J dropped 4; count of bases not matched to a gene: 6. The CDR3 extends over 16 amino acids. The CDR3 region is CASRPTSGREKNIQYF. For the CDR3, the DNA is TGTGCCAGCAGACCAACTAGCGGGAGGGAGAAAAACATTCAGTACTTC.

The CDR3 sequence: CASSVTWADTEAFF. The CDR3 nucleotides are TGTGCCAGCAGCGTGACGTGGGCGGACACTGAAGCTTTCTTT. This chain uses TRBV9 with TRBJ1-1; no reliable D call. Trimming pared 2 bases from V and 3 bases from J, leaving 11 bases between. Germline CDR1 and CDR2: SGDLS and YYNGEE. The CDR3 is 14 residues long.

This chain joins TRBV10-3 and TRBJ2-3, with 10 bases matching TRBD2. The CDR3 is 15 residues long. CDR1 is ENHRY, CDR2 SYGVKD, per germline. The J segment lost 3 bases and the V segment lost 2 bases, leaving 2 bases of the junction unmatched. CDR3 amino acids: CAISETSGKTDTQYF. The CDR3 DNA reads TGTGCCATCAGTGAGACTAGCGGGAAAACAGATACGCAGTATTTT.

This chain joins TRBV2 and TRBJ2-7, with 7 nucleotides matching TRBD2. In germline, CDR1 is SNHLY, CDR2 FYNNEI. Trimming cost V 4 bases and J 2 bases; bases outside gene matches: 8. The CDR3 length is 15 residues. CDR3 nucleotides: TGTGCCAGCAGTGGCCGGGACTATAGGACCTACGAGCAGTACTTC. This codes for CASSGRDYRTYEQYF.

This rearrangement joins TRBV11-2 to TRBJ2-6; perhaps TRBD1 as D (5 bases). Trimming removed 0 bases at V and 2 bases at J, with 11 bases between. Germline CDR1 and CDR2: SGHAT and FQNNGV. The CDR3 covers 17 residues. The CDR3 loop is CASSLDGEGAGANVLTF. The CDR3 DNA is TGTGCCAGCAGCTTAGATGGGGAAGGGGCTGGGGCCAACGTCCTGACTTTC.

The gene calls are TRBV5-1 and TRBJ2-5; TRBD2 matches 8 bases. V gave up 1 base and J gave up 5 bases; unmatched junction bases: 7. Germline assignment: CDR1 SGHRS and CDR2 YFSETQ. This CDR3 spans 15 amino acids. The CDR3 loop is CASSLTGGPGETQYF. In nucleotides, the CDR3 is TGCGCCAGCAGCTTGACGGGAGGGCCGGGGGAGACCCAGTACTTC.

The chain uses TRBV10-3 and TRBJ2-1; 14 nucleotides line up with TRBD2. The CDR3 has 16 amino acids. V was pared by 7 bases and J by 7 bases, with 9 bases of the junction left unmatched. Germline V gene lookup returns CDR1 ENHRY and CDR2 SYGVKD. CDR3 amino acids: CAITAGTSGGKNEQFF. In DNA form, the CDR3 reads TGTGCCATCACCGCCGGGACTAGCGGGGGAAAAAATGAGCAGTTCTTC.

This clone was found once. CDR3: CASSLIRDRIYNEQFF. The CDR3 bases are TGTGCCAGCAGCCTAATCCGGGACAGGATTTACAATGAGCAGTTCTTC. The V gene is TRBV5-8, the J gene TRBJ2-1; 8 bases map to TRBD1. CDR1 SGHTS and CDR2 YDEGEE come from the germline V gene. The junction had 10 bases not matched to a gene; V was cut back by 4 bases and J by 4 bases. The CDR3 sequence is 16 residues long.

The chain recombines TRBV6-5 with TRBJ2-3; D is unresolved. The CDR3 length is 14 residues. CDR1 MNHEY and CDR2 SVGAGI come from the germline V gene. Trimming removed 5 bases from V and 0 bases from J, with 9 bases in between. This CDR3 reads CASSEGPSTDTQYF. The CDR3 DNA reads TGTGCCAGCAGTGAAGGGCCGAGCACAGATACGCAGTATTTT.